A selection of T cell receptor beta chains follows, all from one sample in a study of human T cells and chemical hapten exposure. One entry per CDR3 protein results from TCRdb running MiXCR on the RACE reads. The data contain approximately 160,000 distinct CDR3 sequences, 28% of them seen just once; the ten biggest clones take up 2.1%. Here the sequenced sample was whole blood, taken in connection with sensitization to the hapten diphenylcyclopropenone (DPC). Receptor source: a young woman with alopecia areata. Some clones in this sample may be carry-over from other donors' samples. Both conserved end residues are part of each CDR3. A D gene is named only where the DNA matches it firmly. Some rows mark clone size as missing; the rest say once, few, many or name a class of expanded clone.

clone size: few
V gene: TRBV7-7
J gene: TRBJ2-1
D gene: TRBD1
CDR3 protein: CASSETGTGGEQFF
CDR3 DNA: TGTGCCAGCAGCGAAACCGGGACAGGGGGTGAGCAGTTCTTC

clone size: .
V gene: TRBV4-3
J gene: TRBJ2-7
D gene: .
CDR3 protein: CASSQVRASYEQYF
CDR3 DNA: TGCGCCAGCAGCCAAGTCAGGGCCTCCTACGAGCAGTACTTC

clone size: .
V gene: TRBV5-1
J gene: TRBJ1-5
D gene: .
CDR3 protein: CASRGTPGDQPQHF
CDR3 DNA: TGCGCCAGCAGGGGGACCCCGGGCGATCAGCCCCAGCATTTT

clone size: .
V gene: TRBV6-2/TRBV6-3
J gene: TRBJ2-5
D gene: TRBD2
CDR3 protein: CASSYTGPSGGGETQYF
CDR3 DNA: TGTGCCAGCAGTTACACCGGACCCAGCGGCGGGGGAGAGACCCAGTACTTC

clone size: .
V gene: TRBV6-5
J gene: TRBJ1-1
D gene: TRBD1
CDR3 protein: CTSTKGTGGTEAFF
CDR3 DNA: TGTACCAGCACCAAAGGGACAGGGGGGACTGAAGCTTTCTTT

clone size: few
V gene: TRBV11-2
J gene: TRBJ2-1
D gene: TRBD2
CDR3 protein: CASSLPPLAGRDEQFF
CDR3 DNA: TGTGCCAGCAGCTTACCGCCCCTAGCGGGAAGGGATGAGCAGTTCTTC

clone size: .
V gene: TRBV19
J gene: TRBJ1-5
D gene: .
CDR3 protein: CASTYLGGHPSNQPQHF
CDR3 DNA: TGTGCCAGTACCTATTTAGGGGGACACCCGAGCAATCAGCCCCAGCATTTT

clone size: few
V gene: TRBV12-3/TRBV12-4
J gene: TRBJ2-1
D gene: TRBD1
CDR3 protein: CASSPRDRGRLAGHNEQFF
CDR3 DNA: TGTGCCAGCAGTCCCCGGGACAGGGGGCGCCTAGCGGGACACAATGAGCAGTTCTTC

clone size: .
V gene: TRBV7-7
J gene: TRBJ2-1
D gene: .
CDR3 protein: CASSLGAGSGNEQFF
CDR3 DNA: TGTGCTAGCAGCTTAGGCGCAGGGTCAGGGAATGAGCAGTTCTTC

clone size: .
V gene: TRBV7-2
J gene: TRBJ2-3
D gene: .
CDR3 protein: CASSLVGPSMADTQYF
CDR3 DNA: TGTGCCAGCAGCTTAGTAGGGCCGTCAATGGCAGATACGCAGTATTTT

clone size: few
V gene: TRBV5-4
J gene: TRBJ2-7
D gene: TRBD2
CDR3 protein: CASSRERETYEQYF
CDR3 DNA: TGTGCCAGCAGCCGGGAGCGGGAAACCTACGAGCAGTACTTC

clone size: .
V gene: TRBV29-1
J gene: TRBJ2-7
D gene: TRBD2
CDR3 protein: CSVPSGRVEEQYF
CDR3 DNA: TGCAGCGTGCCTAGCGGGAGGGTGGAAGAGCAGTACTTC

clone size: .
V gene: TRBV5-5
J gene: TRBJ2-3
D gene: .
CDR3 protein: CASSGVFSTDTQYF
CDR3 DNA: TGTGCCAGCAGCGGGGTTTTTTCCACAGATACGCAGTATTTT

clone size: .
V gene: TRBV9
J gene: TRBJ2-1
D gene: TRBD2
CDR3 protein: CASSVGVAGAYNEQFF
CDR3 DNA: TGTGCCAGCAGCGTAGGAGTAGCGGGGGCATACAATGAGCAGTTCTTC

clone size: once
V gene: TRBV29-1
J gene: TRBJ2-5
D gene: .
CDR3 protein: CSVEPPGIRKTQYF
CDR3 DNA: TGCAGCGTTGAACCGCCGGGGATCAGAAAGACCCAGTACTTC

clone size: .
V gene: TRBV6-6
J gene: TRBJ2-1
D gene: TRBD2
CDR3 protein: CASSYHGGGVNEQFF
CDR3 DNA: TGTGCCAGCAGTTATCACGGGGGGGGAGTGAATGAGCAGTTCTTC

clone size: few
V gene: TRBV29-1
J gene: TRBJ1-4
D gene: .
CDR3 protein: CSGVQVNEKLFF
CDR3 DNA: TGCAGCGGCGTGCAGGTTAATGAAAAACTGTTTTTT

clone size: few
V gene: TRBV20-1
J gene: TRBJ2-1
D gene: TRBD2
CDR3 protein: CSATTSVSYNEQFF
CDR3 DNA: TGCAGTGCTACGACTAGCGTCTCCTACAATGAGCAGTTCTTC

clone size: few
V gene: TRBV3-1
J gene: TRBJ1-2
D gene: .
CDR3 protein: CASSQVAGSYGYTF
CDR3 DNA: TGTGCCAGCAGCCAAGTGGCGGGCAGCTATGGCTACACCTTC

clone size: many
V gene: TRBV29-1
J gene: TRBJ1-1
D gene: .
CDR3 protein: CSVITGIYTEAFF
CDR3 DNA: TGCAGCGTTATCACAGGGATCTACACTGAAGCTTTCTTT

clone size: few
V gene: TRBV7-2
J gene: TRBJ2-7
D gene: .
CDR3 protein: CASSPDGNSYEQYF
CDR3 DNA: TGTGCCAGCAGCCCGGACGGAAACTCCTACGAGCAGTACTTC

clone size: few
V gene: TRBV6-2/TRBV6-3
J gene: TRBJ2-7
D gene: .
CDR3 protein: CASSYSIGESSYEQYF
CDR3 DNA: TGTGCCAGCAGTTACTCGATCGGGGAGTCCTCCTACGAGCAGTACTTC

clone size: .
V gene: TRBV28
J gene: TRBJ2-7
D gene: .
CDR3 protein: CASSPPRTRWAYEQYF
CDR3 DNA: TGTGCCAGCAGTCCCCCCCGGACACGATGGGCCTACGAGCAGTACTTC

clone size: few
V gene: TRBV12-3/TRBV12-4
J gene: TRBJ2-1
D gene: TRBD2
CDR3 protein: CASSFPGGVYNEQFF
CDR3 DNA: TGTGCCAGCAGTTTCCCGGGAGGGGTTTACAATGAGCAGTTCTTC

clone size: .
V gene: TRBV9
J gene: TRBJ2-7
D gene: TRBD2
CDR3 protein: CAGSVEDSGTYEQYF
CDR3 DNA: TGTGCCGGCAGCGTAGAAGATAGCGGGACGTACGAGCAGTACTTC

clone size: .
V gene: TRBV4-1
J gene: TRBJ2-7
D gene: TRBD1
CDR3 protein: CASSRTGTGSYEQYF
CDR3 DNA: TGCGCCAGCAGCCGAACCGGGACAGGGTCTTACGAGCAGTACTTC

clone size: few
V gene: TRBV20-1
J gene: TRBJ2-7
D gene: TRBD2
CDR3 protein: CSARVSWGGKGQYF
CDR3 DNA: TGCAGTGCTAGAGTTTCTTGGGGGGGAAAGGGGCAGTACTTC

clone size: few
V gene: TRBV4-1
J gene: TRBJ2-1
D gene: TRBD2
CDR3 protein: CASSQDPQGAGGHHEQFF
CDR3 DNA: TGCGCCAGCAGCCAAGATCCCCAAGGAGCGGGGGGCCACCATGAGCAGTTCTTC

clone size: .
V gene: TRBV25-1
J gene: TRBJ2-7
D gene: .
CDR3 protein: CASSEGLSSYEQYF
CDR3 DNA: TGTGCCAGCAGTGAAGGGCTAAGCTCCTACGAGCAGTACTTC

clone size: many
V gene: TRBV20-1
J gene: TRBJ1-1
D gene: .
CDR3 protein: CSASSQEKNTEAFF
CDR3 DNA: TGCAGTGCTAGTTCTCAGGAAAAGAACACTGAAGCTTTCTTT

clone size: .
V gene: TRBV7-2
J gene: TRBJ2-5
D gene: .
CDR3 protein: CASSRTFQETQYF
CDR3 DNA: TGTGCCAGCAGCCGGACATTCCAAGAGACCCAGTACTTC

clone size: .
V gene: TRBV18
J gene: TRBJ1-2
D gene: TRBD1
CDR3 protein: CASSPLPGQGAYGYTF
CDR3 DNA: TGTGCCAGCTCACCGTTACCGGGACAGGGGGCTTATGGCTACACCTTC

clone size: once
V gene: TRBV30
J gene: TRBJ2-1
D gene: TRBD2
CDR3 protein: CAWIRLAGSQSYNEQFF
CDR3 DNA: TGTGCCTGGATCAGACTAGCGGGGAGTCAGTCCTACAATGAGCAGTTCTTC

clone size: .
V gene: TRBV18
J gene: TRBJ1-5
D gene: .
CDR3 protein: CASSPGSLGPQHF
CDR3 DNA: TGTGCCAGCTCACCGGGATCCCTAGGGCCCCAGCATTTT

clone size: many
V gene: TRBV18
J gene: TRBJ2-5
D gene: TRBD2
CDR3 protein: CASSPRASGLQETQYF
CDR3 DNA: TGTGCCAGCTCACCACGGGCTAGCGGTTTACAAGAGACCCAGTACTTC

clone size: few
V gene: TRBV9
J gene: TRBJ2-7
D gene: .
CDR3 protein: CASSRNGNEQYF
CDR3 DNA: TGTGCCAGCAGCCGTAATGGGAACGAGCAGTACTTC

clone size: .
V gene: TRBV29-1
J gene: TRBJ1-1
D gene: .
CDR3 protein: CSVVPEAFF
CDR3 DNA: TGCAGCGTTGTCCCTGAAGCTTTCTTT

clone size: few
V gene: TRBV28
J gene: TRBJ1-5
D gene: .
CDR3 protein: CASKLGNQPQHF
CDR3 DNA: TGTGCCTCCAAGTTGGGAAATCAGCCCCAGCATTTT

clone size: .
V gene: TRBV15
J gene: TRBJ2-1
D gene: TRBD2
CDR3 protein: CATSRGVAGGNNEQFF
CDR3 DNA: TGTGCCACCAGCAGAGGGGTAGCGGGAGGGAACAATGAGCAGTTCTTC

clone size: .
V gene: TRBV5-1
J gene: TRBJ2-2
D gene: .
CDR3 protein: CASSLWNTGELFF
CDR3 DNA: TGCGCCAGCAGCTTGTGGAACACCGGGGAGCTGTTTTTT

clone size: few
V gene: TRBV11-2
J gene: TRBJ2-2
D gene: .
CDR3 protein: CASSLDRQVGELFF
CDR3 DNA: TGTGCCAGCAGCTTAGACCGGCAGGTCGGGGAGCTGTTTTTT

clone size: .
V gene: TRBV5-5
J gene: TRBJ2-1
D gene: .
CDR3 protein: CASSLHGGNNEQFF
CDR3 DNA: TGTGCCAGCAGCTTGCACGGGGGTAACAATGAGCAGTTCTTC

clone size: .
V gene: TRBV5-1
J gene: TRBJ2-1
D gene: .
CDR3 protein: CASSLSSVYNEQSF
CDR3 DNA: TGCGCCAGCAGCTTGTCGTCAGTCTACAATGAGCAGTCCTTC

clone size: .
V gene: TRBV2
J gene: TRBJ1-1
D gene: .
CDR3 protein: CASRDTGIFKNTEAFF
CDR3 DNA: TGTGCCAGCAGGGATACAGGGATTTTTAAGAACACTGAAGCTTTCTTT

clone size: .
V gene: TRBV7-2
J gene: TRBJ2-3
D gene: .
CDR3 protein: CASSTGPTDTQYF
CDR3 DNA: TGTGCCAGCAGCACCGGACCCACAGATACGCAGTATTTT

clone size: .
V gene: TRBV20-1
J gene: TRBJ2-2
D gene: .
CDR3 protein: CSARTGHPATGELFF
CDR3 DNA: TGCAGTGCTAGAACCGGCCATCCGGCCACCGGGGAGCTGTTTTTT

clone size: .
V gene: TRBV27
J gene: TRBJ1-2
D gene: TRBD1
CDR3 protein: CASSMSGGRINGYTF
CDR3 DNA: TGTGCCAGCAGTATGTCAGGGGGACGGATCAATGGCTACACCTTC

clone size: .
V gene: TRBV10-2
J gene: TRBJ2-7
D gene: .
CDR3 protein: CAIATGTAEQYF
CDR3 DNA: TGCGCCATCGCGACAGGGACTGCCGAGCAGTACTTC

clone size: .
V gene: TRBV7-2
J gene: TRBJ1-2
D gene: .
CDR3 protein: CASSFSSFGYTF
CDR3 DNA: TGTGCCAGCAGTTTCTCCAGTTTTGGCTACACCTTC

clone size: few
V gene: TRBV5-1
J gene: TRBJ2-7
D gene: .
CDR3 protein: CASSLEGAGSYEQYF
CDR3 DNA: TGCGCCAGCAGCTTGGAAGGGGCTGGCTCCTACGAGCAGTACTTC